Sequencing of this TCR beta chain was carried out in a study of human T cells and chemical hapten exposure. Time point defined: patch test 1, 2 weeks after DPC sensitization. This sample's treatment: therapeutic diphenylcyclopropenone sensitization with weekly scalp DPC. Blood collection took place prior to placing each patch test. The library put unique molecular identifiers onto individual cDNA molecules. TCRdb re-analysed the RACE reads in MiXCR, keeping a single row per CDR3 protein. The sample comprises approximately 49,000 distinct CDR3 sequences, 9.3% of which are singletons, and less than 5% rests with the top ten. Study-wide results and limits: The immune response of these alopecia patients might not match healthy individuals'. The study found that DPC sensitization did not change TCRs above 1 in 1000 frequency.

This clonotype was found many times. Its antigen is undetermined. With V trimmed by 4 bases and J by 4 bases, 4 bases remained unmatched. Germline CDR1 and CDR2: SEHNR and FQNEAQ (reference sequence). CDR3 length: 13 residues. This chain uses TRBV7-9 with TRBJ2-7, with 7 bases matching TRBD1. The receptor's source is a woman aged 45-60 years with alopecia areata. Some clones in this sample may be carry-over from other donors' samples. This material consisted of whole blood, taken in connection with sensitization to the hapten diphenylcyclopropenone (DPC). The CDR3 bases are TGTGCCAGCAGCTCCCCGGACAGGTACGAGCAGTACTTC. Translated: CASSSPDRYEQYF.